This TCR beta chain was captured in a study of blood T cell repertoires in COVID-19. This clone was detected a few times. Profiling relied on immunoSEQ multiplex PCR, and the TCRdb table lists in-frame clones only, not all of them. The sample contains about 190,000 clones, roughly 80% of which appear only once. Trimming left V 7 bases short and J 4 bases short, with 13 bases between. The germline CDR1 and CDR2 sequences are MNHEY and SVGAGI. The CDR3 extends over 13 amino acids. Source material: peripheral blood. The V gene is TRBV6-5, the J gene TRBJ1-1; the D is unclear. The sequence was obtained from a man in his 60s with acute or convalescent COVID-19. The CDR3 spells CASTPDGGTEAFF. The DNA of the CDR3 is TGTGCCAGCACCCCGGATGGAGGCACTGAAGCTTTCTTT.